Given below is one TCR beta chain in context. The antigen remains unidentified. CD4+ cells underwent separation, giving CD45RA+ naive and CD45RA-negative memory subsets. The data were obtained in a study of shared clonotypes between healthy human individuals. Overall study findings and caveats: Naive subsets tended to show greater estimated richness than memory subsets.

Germline assignment: CDR1 SGDLS and CDR2 YYNGEE. CDR3 length: 19 residues. V shed 3 bases, J shed 2 bases, and the junction held 14 bases outside the gene matches. Clones were read by immunoSEQ multiplex PCR, and TCRdb kept only the in-frame ones, dropping some. The repertoire holds a few million clones, approximately 90% seen once, with 0.13% to 0.15% in the top ten. What was sequenced was naive CD4+ T cells sorted from blood. Stated subset: CD45RA+ positively selected. The chain recombines TRBV9 with TRBJ2-3, with TRBD2 identical over 11 bases. This clonotype was sampled from a man younger than 30 in good health. CDR3: CASSGRRLAGRTFTDTQYF. DNA of the CDR3: TGTGCCAGCAGCGGTCGCCGACTAGCGGGACGAACATTCACAGATACGCAGTATTTT.